The sequence of this T cell receptor beta chain was determined in a study of PD-L1 blockade in urothelial cancer. Study in general: Prior chemotherapy ranged from 0 to 3 regimens per patient. The researchers analyzed blood 3 weeks (second dose) and 6 weeks after treatment start.

The assay was immunoSEQ multiplex PCR, and TCRdb's table has in-frame clones only and misses some. The sample lists some 110,000 clones; approximately 90% were seen once. Documented time point: peripheral blood 6 weeks after treatment start. Germline V gene data show CDR1 as MGHRA and CDR2 as YSYEKL. This CDR3 is 18 amino acids long. The V end lost 0 bases, the J end lost 6 bases, and 22 bases lay between the germline ends. The sequencing used PBMCs, collected around atezolizumab (anti-PD-L1) treatment. The gene calls are TRBV4-1 and TRBJ2-3; no clear D gene. The TCR was taken from a man between 60 and 70 years old with urothelial cancer. CDR3 sequence: CASSQDVIAAAAADTQYF. CDR3 nucleotides: TGCGCCAGCAGCCAAGATGTCATAGCTGCGGCGGCTGCGGATACGCAGTATTTT.